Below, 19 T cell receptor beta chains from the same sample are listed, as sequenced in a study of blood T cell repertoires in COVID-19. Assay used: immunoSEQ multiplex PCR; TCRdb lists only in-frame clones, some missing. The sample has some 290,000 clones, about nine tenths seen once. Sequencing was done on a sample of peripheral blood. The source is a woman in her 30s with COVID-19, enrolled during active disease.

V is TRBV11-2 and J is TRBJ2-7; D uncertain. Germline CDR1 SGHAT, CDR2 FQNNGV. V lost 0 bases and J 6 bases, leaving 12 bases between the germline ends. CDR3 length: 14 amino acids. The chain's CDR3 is CASSLESSLGEQYF. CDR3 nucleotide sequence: TGTGCCAGCAGCTTAGAATCTAGTTTAGGCGAGCAGTACTTC.

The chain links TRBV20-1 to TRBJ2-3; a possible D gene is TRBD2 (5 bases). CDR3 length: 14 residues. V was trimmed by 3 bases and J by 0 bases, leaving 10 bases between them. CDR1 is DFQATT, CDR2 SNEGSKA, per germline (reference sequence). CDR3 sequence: CSASPGSSTDTQYF. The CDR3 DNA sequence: TGCAGTGCTAGTCCGGGATCGAGCACAGATACGCAGTATTTT.

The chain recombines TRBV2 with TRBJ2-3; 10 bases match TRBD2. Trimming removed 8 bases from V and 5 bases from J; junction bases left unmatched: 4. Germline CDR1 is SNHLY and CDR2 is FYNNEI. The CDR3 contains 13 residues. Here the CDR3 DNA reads TGTGCCAGCTCGGGGACTAGCGTAGATACGCAGTATTTT. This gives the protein CASSGTSVDTQYF.

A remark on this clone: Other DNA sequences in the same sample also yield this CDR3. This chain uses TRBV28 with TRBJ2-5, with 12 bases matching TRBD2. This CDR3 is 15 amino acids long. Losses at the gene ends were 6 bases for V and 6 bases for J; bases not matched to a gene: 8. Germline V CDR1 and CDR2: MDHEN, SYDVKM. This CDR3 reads CASSPRTSGMKTQYF. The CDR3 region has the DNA TGTGCCAGCAGCCCTCGGACTAGCGGGATGAAGACCCAGTACTTC.

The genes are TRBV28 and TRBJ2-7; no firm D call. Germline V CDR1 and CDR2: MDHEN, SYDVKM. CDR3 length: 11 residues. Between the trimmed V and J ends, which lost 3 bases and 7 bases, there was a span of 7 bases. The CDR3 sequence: CASSFEEEQYF. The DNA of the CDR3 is TGTGCCAGCAGTTTCGAGGAAGAGCAGTACTTC.

As DNA, the CDR3 is TGTGCCAGCAGTGAAGGGGGGACAGGGCATGAAAAACTGTTTTTT. It is translated as CASSEGGTGHEKLFF. V usage is TRBV6-1 and J usage is TRBJ1-4, with TRBD1 matching 9 bases. V lost 1 base, J lost 6 bases, and 3 bases stayed unmatched. This CDR3 comprises 15 residues. The germline CDR1 and CDR2 sequences are MNHNS and SASEGT.

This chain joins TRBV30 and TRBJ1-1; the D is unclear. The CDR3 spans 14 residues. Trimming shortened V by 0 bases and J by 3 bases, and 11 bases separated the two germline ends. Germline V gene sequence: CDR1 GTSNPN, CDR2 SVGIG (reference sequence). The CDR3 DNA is TGTGCCTGGAGTGTACTTATGGAGTACACTGAAGCTTTCTTT. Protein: CAWSVLMEYTEAFF.

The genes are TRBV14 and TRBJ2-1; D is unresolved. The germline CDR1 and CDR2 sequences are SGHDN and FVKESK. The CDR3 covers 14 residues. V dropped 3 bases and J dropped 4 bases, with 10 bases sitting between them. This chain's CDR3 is CASSQRSTYNEQFF. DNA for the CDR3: TGTGCCAGCAGCCAGAGGTCTACTTACAATGAGCAGTTCTTC. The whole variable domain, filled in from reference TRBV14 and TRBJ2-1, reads EAGVTQFPSHSVIEKGQTVTLRCDPISGHDNLYWYRRVMGKEIKFLLHFVKESKQDESGMPNNRFLAERTGGTYSTLKVQPAELEDSGVYFCASSQRSTYNEQFFGPGTRLTVL.

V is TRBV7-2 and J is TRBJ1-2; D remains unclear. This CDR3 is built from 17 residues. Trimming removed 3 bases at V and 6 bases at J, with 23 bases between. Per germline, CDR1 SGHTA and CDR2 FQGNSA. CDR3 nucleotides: TGTGCCAGCAGCTTTTGGGCGGGTCTCGCTACGCTCAATGGCTACACCTTC. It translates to CASSFWAGLATLNGYTF. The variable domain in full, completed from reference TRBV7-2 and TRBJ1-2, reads GAGVSQSPSNKVTEKGKDVELRCDPISGHTALYWYRQSLGQGLEFLIYFQGNSAPDKSGLPSDRFSAERTGGSVSTLTIQRTQQEDSAVYLCASSFWAGLATLNGYTFGSGTRLTVV.

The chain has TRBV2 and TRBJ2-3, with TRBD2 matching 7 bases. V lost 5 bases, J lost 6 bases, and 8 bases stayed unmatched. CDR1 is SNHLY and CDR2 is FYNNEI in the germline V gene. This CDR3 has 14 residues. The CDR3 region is CASSRSRDYDTQYF. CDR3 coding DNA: TGTGCCAGCAGTCGTTCACGGGACTACGATACGCAGTATTTT. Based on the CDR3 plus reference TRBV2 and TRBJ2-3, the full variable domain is EPEVTQTPSHQVTQMGQEVILRCVPISNHLYFYWYRQILGQKVEFLVSFYNNEISEKSEIFDDQFSVERPDGSNFTLKIRSTKLEDSAMYFCASSRSRDYDTQYFGPGTRLTVL.

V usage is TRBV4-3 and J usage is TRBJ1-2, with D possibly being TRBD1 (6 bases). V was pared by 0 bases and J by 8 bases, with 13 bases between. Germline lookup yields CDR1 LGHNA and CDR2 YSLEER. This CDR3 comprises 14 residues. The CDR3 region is CASSQDKSRGGYTF. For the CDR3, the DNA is TGCGCCAGCAGCCAAGATAAGAGCAGGGGAGGCTACACCTTC.

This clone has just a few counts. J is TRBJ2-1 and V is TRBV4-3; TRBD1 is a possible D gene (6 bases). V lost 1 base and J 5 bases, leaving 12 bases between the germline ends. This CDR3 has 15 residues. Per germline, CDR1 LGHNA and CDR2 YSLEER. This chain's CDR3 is CASSQGPRTDNEQFF. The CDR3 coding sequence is TGCGCCAGCAGCCAAGGGCCCCGGACAGACAATGAGCAGTTCTTC.

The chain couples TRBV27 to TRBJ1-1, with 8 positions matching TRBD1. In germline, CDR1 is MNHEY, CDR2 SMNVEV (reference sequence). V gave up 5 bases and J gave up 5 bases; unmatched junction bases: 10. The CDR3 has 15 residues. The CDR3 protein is CASSGKTGVGTEAFF. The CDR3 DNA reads TGTGCCAGCAGTGGAAAGACAGGGGTCGGAACTGAAGCTTTCTTT.

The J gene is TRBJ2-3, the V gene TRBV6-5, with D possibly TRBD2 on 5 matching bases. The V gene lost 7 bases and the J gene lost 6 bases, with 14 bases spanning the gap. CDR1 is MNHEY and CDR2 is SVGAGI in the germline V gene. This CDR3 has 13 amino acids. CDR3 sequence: CASIILTGDTQYF. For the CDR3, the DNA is TGTGCCAGCATAATCTTAACGGGGGATACGCAGTATTTT.

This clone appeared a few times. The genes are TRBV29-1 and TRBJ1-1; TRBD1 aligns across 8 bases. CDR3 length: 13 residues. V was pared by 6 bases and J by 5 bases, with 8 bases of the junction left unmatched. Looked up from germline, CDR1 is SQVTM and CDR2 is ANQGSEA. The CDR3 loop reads CSVGQGARTEAFF. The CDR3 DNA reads TGCAGCGTGGGGCAGGGGGCAAGGACTGAAGCTTTCTTT.

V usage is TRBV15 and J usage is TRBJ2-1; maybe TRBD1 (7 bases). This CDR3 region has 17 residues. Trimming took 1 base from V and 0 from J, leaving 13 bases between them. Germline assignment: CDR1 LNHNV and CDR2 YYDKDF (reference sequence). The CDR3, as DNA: TGTGCCACCAGCAGAGGCGGGACAGCGAGCTCCTACAATGAGCAGTTCTTC. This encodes CATSRGGTASSYNEQFF.

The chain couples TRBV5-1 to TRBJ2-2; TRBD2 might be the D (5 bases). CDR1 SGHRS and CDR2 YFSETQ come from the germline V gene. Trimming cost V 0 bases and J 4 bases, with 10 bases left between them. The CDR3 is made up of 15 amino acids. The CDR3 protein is CASSLAGISTGELFF. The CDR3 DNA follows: TGCGCCAGCAGCTTGGCCGGGATCTCCACCGGGGAGCTGTTTTTT.

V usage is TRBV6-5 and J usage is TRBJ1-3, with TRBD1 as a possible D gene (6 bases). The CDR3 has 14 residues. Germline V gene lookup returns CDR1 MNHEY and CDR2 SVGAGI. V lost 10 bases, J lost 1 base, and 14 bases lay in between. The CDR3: CAIMRGASGNTIYF. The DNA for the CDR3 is TGTGCCATCATGCGGGGGGCGTCTGGAAACACCATATATTTT.

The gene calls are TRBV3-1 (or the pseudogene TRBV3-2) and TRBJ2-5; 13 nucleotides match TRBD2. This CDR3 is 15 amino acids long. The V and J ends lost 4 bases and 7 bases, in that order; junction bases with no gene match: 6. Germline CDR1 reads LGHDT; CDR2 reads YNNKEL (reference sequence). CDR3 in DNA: TGTGCCAGCAGCCCCGGGACTAGCGGGAAGGGGACCCAGTACTTC. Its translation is CASSPGTSGKGTQYF.